Below are 9 T cell receptor beta chains sequenced from a single sample in a study of cytomegalovirus exposure and HLA in healthy donors. Use of 60 Vbeta and 13 Jbeta primers characterized the PCR. Produced via immunoSEQ multiplex PCR; TCRdb's table is partial and in-frame only. Of approximately 150,000 clones in the sample, under 70% were seen once. What was sequenced was PBMCs. The source of these receptors is a man aged 25-45 years in good health and CMV-seropositive.

The chain carries TRBV7-9 and TRBJ1-1; a weak D match, TRBD1 (5 bases). Trimming cost V 5 bases and J 11 bases, with 15 bases left between them. The V gene's germline CDR1 is SEHNR and CDR2 FQNEAQ (reference sequence). The length of the CDR3 is 12 residues. Written as DNA, the CDR3 is TGTGCCAGCAGCATCCGGGACTGTGGCGCTTTCTTT. Its translation: CASSIRDCGAFF. Using reference TRBV7-9 and TRBJ1-1 for the parts outside the CDR3, the full variable domain is DTGVSQNPRHKITKRGQNVTFRCDPISEHNRLYWYRQTLGQGPEFLTYFQNEAQLEKSRLLSDRFSAERPKGSFSTLEIQRTEQGDSAMYLCASSIRDCGAFFGQGTRLTVV.

V is TRBV10-1 and J is TRBJ2-7, with D perhaps matching TRBD2 (6 bases). Germline CDR1 is WNHNN and CDR2 is SYGVQD (reference sequence). This CDR3 comprises 15 residues. Deletions cut 2 bases from V and 1 base from J, with 12 bases between. The CDR3 here is CASSEGGTDSYEQYF. For the CDR3, the DNA is TGCGCCAGCAGTGAGGGGGGGACGGATTCCTACGAGCAGTACTTC.

The J gene is TRBJ1-3, the V gene TRBV6-5, with D possibly matching TRBD1 (5 bases). This CDR3 has 16 amino acids. V lost 1 base, J lost 2 bases, and 12 bases lay in between. The V gene's germline CDR1 is MNHEY and CDR2 SVGAGI. The CDR3 DNA follows: TGTGCCAGCAGTTACTTATCAGGGATAACTGGAAACACCATATATTTT. Protein sequence: CASSYLSGITGNTIYF.

The chain combines TRBV4-2 with TRBJ2-3; D may be TRBD2 (5 bases). Germline CDR1 and CDR2: LGHNA and YNFKEQ. Trimming pared 0 bases from V and 2 bases from J, leaving 9 bases between. The CDR3 runs to 15 residues. CDR3 residues: CASSQDGLLTDTQYF. CDR3 bases: TGTGCCAGCAGCCAAGATGGACTCCTCACAGATACGCAGTATTTT.

This clone was counted a single time. The V call is TRBV14, the J call TRBJ2-3; TRBD2 matches 10 bases. The V gene's germline CDR1 is SGHDN and CDR2 FVKESK. The ends lost 4 bases at V and 5 bases at J; junction bases unmatched: 6. The CDR3 sequence is 15 residues long. CDR3 DNA: TGTGCCAGCAGCCTAGCGGGAGGTCAGGGAGATACGCAGTATTTT. Translation: CASSLAGGQGDTQYF.

The chain uses TRBV5-1 and TRBJ2-6, with D possibly matching TRBD2 (5 bases). V was pared by 3 bases and J by 0 bases, with 7 bases between. The CDR3 runs 15 residues. CDR1 and CDR2 (germline): SGHRS, YFSETQ. The DNA for the CDR3 is TGCGCCAGCAGCTGGGAGAACTCTGGGGCCAACGTCCTGACTTTC. Translating gives CASSWENSGANVLTF.

This chain uses TRBV9 with TRBJ1-1; D gene unclear. Germline V gives CDR1 SGDLS, CDR2 YYNGEE. The CDR3 is 15 amino acids. The V end lost 3 bases, the J end lost 6 bases, and 18 bases lay between the germline ends. CDR3 DNA: TGTGCCAGCAGCGCCCTCAACCCGAGCAGCGCTGAAGCTTTCTTT. Translated: CASSALNPSSAEAFF.

V usage is TRBV6-6 and J usage is TRBJ2-2; the D is unclear. This CDR3 spans 16 amino acids. Germline-derived CDR1 and CDR2 are MNHNY and SVGAGI (reference sequence). Trimming shortened V by 2 bases and J by 2 bases, and 12 bases separated the two germline ends. CDR3 sequence (DNA): TGTGCCAGCAGTTACGAACATATCGTCAACACCGGGGAGCTGTTTTTT. It is translated as CASSYEHIVNTGELFF.

The CDR3 loop is CASSWGQGVFQETQYF. Written as DNA, the CDR3 is TGTGCCAGCAGTTGGGGACAGGGGGTATTTCAAGAGACCCAGTACTTC. This sequence joins TRBV6-6 and TRBJ2-5; 11 nucleotides match TRBD1. The CDR3 has 16 amino acids. The junction had 6 bases not matched to a gene; V was cut back by 4 bases and J by 2 bases. Germline CDR1 MNHNY, CDR2 SVGAGI (reference sequence).